This TCR beta chain was observed in a study of T cell repertoires in cytomegalovirus infection. For the study at large: Recently identified HLA-C-restricted CMV epitopes were used, and well-studied HLA-B-restricted CMV epitopes were used as well.

Regarding this clonotype: The antigen remains unidentified.

TCRdb ran MiXCR on the reads and lists one entry per CDR3 protein. Found here are roughly 180,000 distinct CDR3 sequences, less than 25% of them singletons; the top ten hold more than 25%. Germline CDR1 and CDR2: SNHLY and FYNNEI. V shed 3 bases and J shed 5 bases, with 7 bases lying between them. This CDR3 has 12 residues. The rearrangement joins TRBV2 to TRBJ1-1, with D possibly matching TRBD1 (5 bases). Sequencing was performed on CD8+ T cells from cultured PBMCs, taken from culture after CMV antigen stimulation. The TCR was taken from a human donor in good health (CMV status not recorded). Some clones in this sample may be carry-over from other donors' samples. The CDR3 DNA reads TGTGCCAGCAGTGAGTGGGGGACTGAAGCTTTCTTT. It codes for CASSEWGTEAFF.